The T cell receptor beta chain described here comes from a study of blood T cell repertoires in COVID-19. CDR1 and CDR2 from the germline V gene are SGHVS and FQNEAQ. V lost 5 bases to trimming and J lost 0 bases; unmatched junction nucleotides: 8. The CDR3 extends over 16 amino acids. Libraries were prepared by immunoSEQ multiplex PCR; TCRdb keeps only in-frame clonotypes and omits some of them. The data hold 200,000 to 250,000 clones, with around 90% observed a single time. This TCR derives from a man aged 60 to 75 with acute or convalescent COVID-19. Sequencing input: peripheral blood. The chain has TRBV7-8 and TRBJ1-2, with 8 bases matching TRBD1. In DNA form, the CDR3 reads TGTGCCAGCAGCCCTAGGGACAGGCGATCTAACTATGGCTACACCTTC. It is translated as CASSPRDRRSNYGYTF.